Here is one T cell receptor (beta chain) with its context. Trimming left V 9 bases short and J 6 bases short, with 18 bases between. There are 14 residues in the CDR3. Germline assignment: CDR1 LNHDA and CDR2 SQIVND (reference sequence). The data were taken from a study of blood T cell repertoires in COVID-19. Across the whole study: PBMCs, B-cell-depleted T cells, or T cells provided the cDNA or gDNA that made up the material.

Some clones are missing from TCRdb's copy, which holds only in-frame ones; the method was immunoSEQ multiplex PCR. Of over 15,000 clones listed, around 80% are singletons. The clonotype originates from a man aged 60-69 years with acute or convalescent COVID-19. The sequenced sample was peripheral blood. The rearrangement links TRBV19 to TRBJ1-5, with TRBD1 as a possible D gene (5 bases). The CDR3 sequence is CASRIQGFGQPQHF. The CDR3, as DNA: TGTGCCAGCCGAATCCAGGGTTTCGGTCAGCCCCAGCATTTT. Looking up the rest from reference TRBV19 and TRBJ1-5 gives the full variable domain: DGGITQSPKYLFRKEGQNVTLSCEQNLNHDAMYWYRQDPGQGLRLIYYSQIVNDFQKGDIAEGYSVSREKKESFPLTVTSAQKNPTAFYLCASRIQGFGQPQHFGDGTRLSIL.